The 2 T cell receptor beta chains below all came from one sample that was sequenced in a study of identical twins. TCRdb reprocessed the 5' RACE reads via MiXCR and lists one record per CDR3 protein. The sample holds 600,000 to 700,000 distinct CDR3 sequences; around 20% are singletons and the top ten take around 4.5%. These data were likewise used in another study, on T cells expressing NK-cell markers.

The sample taken for sequencing was PBMCs. The receptors shown here come from a woman younger than 30 in good health.

This clonotype was seen a handful of times. This chain joins TRBV12-3 or TRBV12-4 and TRBJ1-5; D unresolved. The CDR3 runs 14 residues. V lost 8 bases and J 2 bases, leaving 13 bases between the germline ends. CDR3 coding DNA: TGTGCCAGCTGGAAGGGAGTAGGCAATCAGCCCCAGCATTTT. Amino acids: CASWKGVGNQPQHF.

The rearrangement links TRBV9 to TRBJ2-1, with D possibly matching TRBD2 (5 bases). V was pared by 0 bases and J by 9 bases, with 16 bases between. CDR3 size: 15 residues. Germline V gene lookup returns CDR1 SGDLS and CDR2 YYNGEE. The CDR3 loop is CASSVVDSESAEQFF. The CDR3 DNA reads TGTGCCAGCAGCGTAGTGGATAGCGAGTCAGCTGAGCAGTTCTTC. The entire variable domain, with the rest obtained from reference TRBV9 and TRBJ2-1, is as follows: DSGVTQTPKHLITATGQRVTLRCSPRSGDLSVYWYQQSLDQGLQFLIQYYNGEERAKGNILERFSAQQFPDLHSELNLSSLELGDSALYFCASSVVDSESAEQFFGPGTRLTVL.